Shown below are 6 T cell receptor beta chains from a single sample sequenced in a study of T cells in Graves' hyperthyroidism and ophthalmopathy. The source material, RNA transcripts, was used to amplify TCR beta CDR3 regions. Primed by the HTBI set, a first-round RT-PCR was run on the TCR CDR3. TCRdb reanalysed the multiplex PCR reads using MiXCR and keeps one entry per CDR3 protein. The sample yields 350,000 to 400,000 distinct CDR3 sequences, about 18% seen once. Sample: blood. The source of these receptors is a woman between 18 and 30 years old with Graves' hyperthyroidism.

The rearrangement links TRBV3-1 to TRBJ2-4; possibly TRBD1 for D (6 bases). V was clipped by 2 bases and J by 15 bases, with 17 bases between them. Per the germline V gene, CDR1 is LGHDT and CDR2 is YNNKEL (reference sequence). CDR3 size: 13 residues. This chain's CDR3 is CASSQSLQGRRYF. CDR3 nucleotide sequence: TGTGCCAGCAGCCAATCCTTGCAGGGGCGTAGGTACTTC.

The table lists this clonotype with many counts. The V gene is TRBV29-1, the J gene TRBJ2-2; 8 nucleotides agree with TRBD1. The CDR3 contains 17 residues. Germline lookup yields CDR1 SQVTM and CDR2 ANQGSEA. V lost 6 bases to trimming and J lost 0 bases; unmatched junction nucleotides: 12. CDR3 amino acids: CSVRFGTGRSNTGELFF. CDR3 coding DNA: TGCAGCGTGCGCTTTGGGACAGGTCGTTCGAACACCGGGGAGCTGTTTTTT.

The sample holds many counts of this clonotype. The V call is TRBV20-1, the J call TRBJ1-1; D is perhaps TRBD1 (6 bases). Trimming stripped 2 bases from V and 0 bases from J, with 10 bases between. The CDR3 covers 14 residues. The germline gives CDR1 DFQATT, CDR2 SNEGSKA (reference sequence). Here the CDR3 DNA reads TGCAGTGCTAGACCCGGACAGTTGAACACTGAAGCTTTCTTT. Its protein product is CSARPGQLNTEAFF.

The chain is built from TRBV27 and TRBJ1-2; 7 positions agree with TRBD1. With V trimmed by 2 bases and J by 4 bases, 13 bases remained unmatched. Germline lookup yields CDR1 MNHEY and CDR2 SMNVEV (reference sequence). This CDR3 has 17 amino acids. DNA of the CDR3: TGTGCCAGCAGTTTAGATAACAGGGGCGCAGGGGGCTATGGCTACACCTTC. Protein product: CASSLDNRGAGGYGYTF.

This clonotype was counted at least ten times. This chain connects TRBV12-3 or TRBV12-4 to TRBJ2-5; 8 bases agree with TRBD2. J gave up 5 bases and V 2 bases, and 7 bases lay outside the gene matches. The CDR3 length is 15 residues. The CDR3 region has the DNA TGTGCCAGCAGTTTATCCTCCGGGGGGGGGGAGACCCAGTACTTC. Translating it yields CASSLSSGGGETQYF.

This clonotype was seen a few times. This chain uses TRBV6-1 with TRBJ1-2, with 7 bases identical to TRBD1. This CDR3 contains 13 residues. Germline loops: CDR1 MNHNS, CDR2 SASEGT. J lost 7 bases, V lost 5 bases, and 7 bases had no gene match. In DNA, the CDR3 is TGTGCCAGCAGTCGCGGGACAGTTCCTGGCTACACCTTC. Translation gives CASSRGTVPGYTF.